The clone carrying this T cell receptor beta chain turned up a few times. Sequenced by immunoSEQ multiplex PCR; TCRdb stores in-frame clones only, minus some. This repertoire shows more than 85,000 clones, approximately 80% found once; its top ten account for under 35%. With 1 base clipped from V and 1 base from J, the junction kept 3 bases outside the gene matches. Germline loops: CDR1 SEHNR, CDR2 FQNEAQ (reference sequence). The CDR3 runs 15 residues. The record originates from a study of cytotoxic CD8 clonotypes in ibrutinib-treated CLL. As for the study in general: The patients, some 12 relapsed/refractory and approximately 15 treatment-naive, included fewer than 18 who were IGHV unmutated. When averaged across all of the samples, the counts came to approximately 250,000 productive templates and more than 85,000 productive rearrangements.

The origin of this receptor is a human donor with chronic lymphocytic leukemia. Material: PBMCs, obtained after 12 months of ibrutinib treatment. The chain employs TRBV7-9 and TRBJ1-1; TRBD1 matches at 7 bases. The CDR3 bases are TGTGCCAGCAGCTTAGAGACAGGGTGGAACACTGAAGCTTTCTTT. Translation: CASSLETGWNTEAFF.